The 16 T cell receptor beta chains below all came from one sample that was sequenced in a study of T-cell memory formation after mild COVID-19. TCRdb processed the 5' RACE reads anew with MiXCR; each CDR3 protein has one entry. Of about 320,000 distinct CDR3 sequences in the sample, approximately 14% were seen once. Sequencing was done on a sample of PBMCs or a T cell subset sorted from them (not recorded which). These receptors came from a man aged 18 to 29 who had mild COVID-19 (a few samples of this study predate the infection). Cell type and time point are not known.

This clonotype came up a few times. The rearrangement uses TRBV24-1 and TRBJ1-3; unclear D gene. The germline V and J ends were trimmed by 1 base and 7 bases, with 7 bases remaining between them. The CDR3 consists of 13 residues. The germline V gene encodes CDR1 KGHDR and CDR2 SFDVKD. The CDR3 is CATSDLKGNTIYF. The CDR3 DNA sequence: TGTGCCACCAGTGATTTAAAGGGTAACACCATATATTTT.

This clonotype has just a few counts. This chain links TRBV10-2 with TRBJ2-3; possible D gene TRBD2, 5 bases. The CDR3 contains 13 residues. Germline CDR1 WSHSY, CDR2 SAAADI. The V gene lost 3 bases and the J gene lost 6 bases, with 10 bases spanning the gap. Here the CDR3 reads CASSDNSVDTQYF. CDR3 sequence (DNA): TGCGCCAGCAGTGACAATAGCGTGGATACGCAGTATTTT.

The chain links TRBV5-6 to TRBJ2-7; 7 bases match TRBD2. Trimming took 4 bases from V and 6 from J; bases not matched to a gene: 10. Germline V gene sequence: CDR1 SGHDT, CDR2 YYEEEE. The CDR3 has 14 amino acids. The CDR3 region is CASSRAGRGAEQYF. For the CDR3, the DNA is TGTGCCAGCAGCCGCGCTGGGAGGGGAGCCGAGCAGTACTTC.

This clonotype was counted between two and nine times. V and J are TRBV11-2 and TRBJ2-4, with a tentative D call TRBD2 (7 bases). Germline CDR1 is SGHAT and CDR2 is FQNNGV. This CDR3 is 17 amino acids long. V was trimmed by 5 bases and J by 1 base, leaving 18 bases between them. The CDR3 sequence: CASSRISGGQAKNIQYF. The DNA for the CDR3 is TGTGCCAGCAGCCGCATTTCGGGGGGCCAGGCCAAAAACATTCAGTACTTC.

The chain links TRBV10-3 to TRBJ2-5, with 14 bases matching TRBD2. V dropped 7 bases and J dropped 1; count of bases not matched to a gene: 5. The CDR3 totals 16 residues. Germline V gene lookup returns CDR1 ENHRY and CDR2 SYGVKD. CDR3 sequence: CAIMRGTSGGQETQYF. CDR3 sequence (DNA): TGTGCCATCATGCGAGGGACTAGCGGGGGCCAAGAGACCCAGTACTTC.

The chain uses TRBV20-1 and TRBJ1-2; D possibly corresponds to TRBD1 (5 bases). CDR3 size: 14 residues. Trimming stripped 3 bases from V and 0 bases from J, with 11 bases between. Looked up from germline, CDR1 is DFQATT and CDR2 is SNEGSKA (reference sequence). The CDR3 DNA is TGCAGTGCTAGGCCAGGGACCTCTAACTATGGCTACACCTTC. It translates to CSARPGTSNYGYTF.

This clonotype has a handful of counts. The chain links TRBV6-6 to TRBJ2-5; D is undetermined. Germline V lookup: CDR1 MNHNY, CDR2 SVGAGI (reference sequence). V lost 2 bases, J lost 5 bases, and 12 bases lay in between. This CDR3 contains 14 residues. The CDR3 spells CASSYVGSRETQYF. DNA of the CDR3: TGTGCCAGCAGTTACGTAGGTAGCCGGGAGACCCAGTACTTC.

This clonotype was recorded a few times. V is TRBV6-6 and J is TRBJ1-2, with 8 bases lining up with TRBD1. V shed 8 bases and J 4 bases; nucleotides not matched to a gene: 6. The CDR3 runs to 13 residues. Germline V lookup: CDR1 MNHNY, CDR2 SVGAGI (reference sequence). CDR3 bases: TGTGCCAGCTACCAGGGGGCTGGCTATGGCTACACCTTC. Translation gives CASYQGAGYGYTF.

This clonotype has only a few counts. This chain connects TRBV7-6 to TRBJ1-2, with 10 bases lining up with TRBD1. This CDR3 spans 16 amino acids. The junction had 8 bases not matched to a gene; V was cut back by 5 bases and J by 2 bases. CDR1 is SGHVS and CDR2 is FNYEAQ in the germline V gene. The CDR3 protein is CASSLTGGEGNYGYTF. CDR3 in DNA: TGTGCCAGCAGCCTGACAGGGGGCGAGGGGAACTATGGCTACACCTTC. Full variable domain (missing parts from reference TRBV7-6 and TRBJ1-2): GAGVSQSPRYKVTKRGQDVALRCDPISGHVSLYWYRQALGQGPEFLTYFNYEAQQDKSGLPNDRFSAERPEGSISTLTIQRTEQRDSAMYRCASSLTGGEGNYGYTFGSGTRLTVV.

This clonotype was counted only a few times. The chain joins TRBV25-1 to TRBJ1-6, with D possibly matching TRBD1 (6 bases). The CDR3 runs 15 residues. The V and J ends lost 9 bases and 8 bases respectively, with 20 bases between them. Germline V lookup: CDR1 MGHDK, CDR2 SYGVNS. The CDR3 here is CASPLRDRRHSPLHF. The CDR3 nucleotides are TGTGCCAGTCCCCTACGAGACAGGCGGCATTCACCCCTCCACTTT.

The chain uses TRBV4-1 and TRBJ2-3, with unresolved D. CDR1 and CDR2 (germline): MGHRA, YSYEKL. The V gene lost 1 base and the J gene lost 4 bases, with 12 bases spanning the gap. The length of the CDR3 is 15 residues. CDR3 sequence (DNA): TGCGCCAGCAGCCAAGCTCACCCGGTCCCAGATACGCAGTATTTT. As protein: CASSQAHPVPDTQYF.

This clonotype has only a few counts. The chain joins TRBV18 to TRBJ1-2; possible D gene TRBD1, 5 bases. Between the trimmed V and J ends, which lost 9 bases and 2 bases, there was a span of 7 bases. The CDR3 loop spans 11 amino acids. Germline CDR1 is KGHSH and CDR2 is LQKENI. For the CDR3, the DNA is TGTGCCAGTAGGGGCAACTATGGCTACACCTTC. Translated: CASRGNYGYTF.

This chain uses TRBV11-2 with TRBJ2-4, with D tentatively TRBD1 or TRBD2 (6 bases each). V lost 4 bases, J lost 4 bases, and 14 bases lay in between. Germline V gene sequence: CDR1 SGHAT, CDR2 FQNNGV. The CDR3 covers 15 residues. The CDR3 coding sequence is TGTGCCAGCAGCTCAGGCGGGACAAATAAAAACATTCAGTACTTC. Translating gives CASSSGGTNKNIQYF.

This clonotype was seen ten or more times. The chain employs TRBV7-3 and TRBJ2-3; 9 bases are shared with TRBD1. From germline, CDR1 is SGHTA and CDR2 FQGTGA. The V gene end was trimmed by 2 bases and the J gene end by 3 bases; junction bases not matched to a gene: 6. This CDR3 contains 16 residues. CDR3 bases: TGTGCCAGCAGCTTACTGGGACAGGGAATTACAGATACGCAGTATTTT. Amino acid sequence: CASSLLGQGITDTQYF.

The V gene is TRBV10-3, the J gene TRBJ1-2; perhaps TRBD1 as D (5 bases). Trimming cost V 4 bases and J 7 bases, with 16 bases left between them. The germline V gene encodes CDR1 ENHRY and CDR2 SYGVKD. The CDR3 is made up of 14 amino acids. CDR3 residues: CAISVGTSGFGYTF. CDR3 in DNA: TGTGCCATCAGTGTGGGGACCTCCGGTTTTGGCTACACCTTC.

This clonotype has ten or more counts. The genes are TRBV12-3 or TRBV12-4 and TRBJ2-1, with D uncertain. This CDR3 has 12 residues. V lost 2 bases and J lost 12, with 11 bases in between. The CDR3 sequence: CASSLYNRGQFF. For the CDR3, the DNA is TGTGCCAGCAGTTTATATAATCGTGGGCAGTTCTTC.